These T cell receptor beta chains were read from a single sample in a study of blood T cell repertoires in COVID-19. Libraries were prepared by immunoSEQ multiplex PCR; TCRdb keeps only in-frame clonotypes and omits some of them. Among a few hundred thousand clones, approximately 77% were seen once, and the ten largest hold about 3.4%. Input material: peripheral blood. These receptors were obtained from a woman in her late teens or twenties with acute or convalescent COVID-19. The CDR3 runs from the conserved cysteine through the conserved F or W. A D gene is named only where the DNA matches it firmly. For some rows the clone size is stated as once, few or many, or as a class when expanded; others skip it.

>few|TRBJ2-1|TRBV19|TRBD1
CASSGRQGERNEQFF
TGTGCCAGTAGTGGACGACAGGGGGAACGCAATGAGCAGTTCTTC
>.|TRBJ2-5|TRBV7-2|TRBD2
CASSPSPLAGETQYF
TGTGCCAGCAGCCCGAGCCCACTAGCGGGGGAGACCCAGTACTTC
>.|TRBJ1-2|TRBV30|.
CAWSVRGNGYTF
TGTGCCTGGAGTGTACGAGGGAATGGCTACACCTTC
>.|TRBJ2-7|TRBV13|.
CASSTQRSSYEQYF
TGTGCCAGCAGCACCCAACGGAGCTCCTACGAGCAGTACTTC
>.|TRBJ1-5|TRBV11-2|.
CASSPGGFSNQPQHF
TGTGCCAGCAGCCCCGGGGGTTTTAGCAATCAGCCCCAGCATTTT
>.|TRBJ2-2|TRBV3-1/TRBV3-2|TRBD2
CASSGPGLAGTGELFF
TGTGCCAGCAGCGGTCCGGGACTAGCGGGTACCGGGGAGCTGTTTTTT
>.|TRBJ1-1|TRBV6-5|.
CATRRGGPPEAFF
TGTGCCACCCGGAGGGGCGGACCGCCTGAAGCTTTCTTT
>.|TRBJ1-5|TRBV19|.
CASSMGILNQPQHF
TGTGCCAGTAGTATGGGCATCCTCAATCAGCCCCAGCATTTT
>.|TRBJ1-4|TRBV13|.
CASRRENRAATNEKLFF
TGTGCCAGCAGGAGGGAAAACAGGGCCGCAACTAATGAAAAACTGTTTTTT
>.|TRBJ1-2|TRBV4-3|.
CASSQIGGGGLYGYTF
TGCGCCAGCAGCCAGATTGGGGGCGGCGGGCTCTATGGCTACACCTTC
>.|TRBJ2-1|TRBV3-1/TRBV3-2|.
CASSQVGPALEQFF
TGTGCCAGCAGCCAAGTTGGGCCCGCACTTGAGCAGTTCTTC
>.|TRBJ2-7|TRBV28|.
CASRNTAYEQYF
TGTGCCAGCAGAAACACAGCCTACGAGCAGTACTTC
>once|TRBJ1-1|TRBV29-1|TRBD1
CSVTPGQGTTEAFF
TGCAGCGTGACACCGGGACAGGGAACCACTGAAGCTTTCTTT
>.|TRBJ2-7|TRBV2|TRBD1
CASRPRTGYYEQYF
TGTGCCAGCAGGCCCCGGACAGGCTACTACGAGCAGTACTTC
>.|TRBJ1-4|TRBV15|TRBD1
CATSGLGQSGEKLFF
TGTGCCACCAGCGGACTGGGACAGTCGGGTGAAAAACTGTTTTTT
>.|TRBJ2-2|TRBV7-3|.
CASSLGSGTRELFF
TGTGCCAGCAGCTTAGGTTCGGGTACGAGGGAGCTGTTTTTT
>.|TRBJ2-2|TRBV9|TRBD1
CASSYTSLAGGSGELFF
TGTGCCAGCAGCTACACAAGTTTGGCAGGGGGTTCCGGGGAGCTGTTTTTT
>.|TRBJ2-1|TRBV7-6|.
CASQAGGEQFF
TGTGCCAGCCAGGCTGGTGGTGAGCAGTTCTTC
>.|TRBJ2-2|TRBV6-5|TRBD2
CASSYEGLGAGELFF
TGTGCCAGCAGTTATGAGGGACTAGGCGCCGGGGAGCTGTTTTTT
>.|TRBJ1-2|TRBV6-1|TRBD1
CASSVDRVGYTF
TGTGCCAGCAGTGTGGACAGGGTTGGCTACACCTTC
>.|TRBJ1-5|TRBV19|TRBD1
CASSERTGGAAQHF
TGTGCCAGTAGTGAACGGACAGGGGGCGCGGCCCAGCATTTT
>.|TRBJ1-4|TRBV6-5|.
CASSLNMGAPNEKLFF
TGTGCCAGCAGTTTGAATATGGGGGCTCCCAATGAAAAACTGTTTTTT
>few|TRBJ2-7|TRBV9|.
CASSVVSRGDDEQYF
TGTGCCAGCAGCGTAGTAAGCAGGGGAGACGACGAGCAGTACTTC
>.|TRBJ1-1|TRBV7-9|.
CASSLGAGTAEAFF
TGTGCCAGCAGCTTAGGGGCGGGGACGGCTGAAGCTTTCTTT
>.|TRBJ1-1|TRBV25-1|.
CASSVPQGLATFF
TGTGCCAGCAGTGTCCCCCAGGGCTTGGCTACTTTCTTT
>.|TRBJ2-5|TRBV30|TRBD1
CAWSLDRAVNKETQYF
TGTGCCTGGAGTTTGGACAGGGCCGTTAACAAAGAGACCCAGTACTTC
>.|TRBJ1-4|TRBV12-5|.
CASGLASGKPGEKLFF
TGTGCTAGTGGTTTGGCGTCCGGGAAGCCCGGTGAAAAACTGTTTTTT
>.|TRBJ2-2|TRBV30|.
CAWSVGGAGELFF
TGTGCCTGGAGTGTAGGGGGGGCCGGGGAGCTGTTTTTT
>.|TRBJ2-3|TRBV5-6|.
CASSWDSYTQYF
TGTGCCAGCAGCTGGGACTCTTATACGCAGTATTTT